This T cell receptor (beta chain) was retrieved from a study of regulatory T cells in long-lasting Graves disease. Study at large: Newly diagnosed Graves' patients took antithyroid drugs under 3 months.

In building TCR beta libraries, iRepertoire HTBI primers were used together with Arm-PCR of CDR3 regions. TCRdb itself ran the multiplex PCR reads through MiXCR, one entry per CDR3 protein. The table includes roughly 430,000 distinct CDR3 sequences, about a sixth detected once. The sample's time point: newly diagnosed GD, antithyroid drugs for less than 3 months. Extracted PBMC RNA gave rise to the TCR library. There are a few counts of this clonotype. V was pared by 4 bases and J by 0 bases, with 5 bases of the junction left unmatched. This CDR3 has 15 residues. This same sample was also part of a study on T cells in Graves' hyperthyroidism and ophthalmopathy. That study reports: Uncontrolled infection, other autoimmune disease, pregnancy and lactation each barred patients from inclusion. Also found in blood were most expanded thyroid clonotypes above 0.001. With a median lead of 6.5 months before onset, the model predicted ophthalmopathy.

The sample here was peripheral blood mononuclear cells (PBMCs), taken at new diagnosis, from a patient treated with antithyroid drugs. The V gene is TRBV12-3 or TRBV12-4, the J gene TRBJ2-7; 8 bases agree with TRBD1. This clonotype was sampled from a woman aged 25 to 39 with Graves disease. The CDR3 DNA is TGTGCCAGCAGTTACGGGACAGGTAGCTCCTACGAGCAGTACTTC. It is translated as CASSYGTGSSYEQYF.